These 9 T cell receptor beta chains were all obtained from the same sample, sequenced in a study of T cells in Graves' hyperthyroidism and ophthalmopathy. RNA transcripts provided the source from which TCR beta CDR3 regions were amplified. TCR CDR3 underwent first-round RT-PCR with the HTBI primer set. TCRdb recomputed calls from the multiplex PCR reads with MiXCR, one row per CDR3 protein. The data hold 300,000 to 500,000 distinct CDR3 sequences, with more than 12% observed a single time. The sample comprised blood. These receptors originate from a woman under 40 with Graves' hyperthyroidism.

This clonotype occurred a few times. V gene TRBV7-2 combines with J gene TRBJ2-3, with D tentatively TRBD2 (7 bases). V was shortened by 3 bases and J by 3 bases, with 25 bases between the two germline ends. The CDR3 is 19 residues long. Germline V gives CDR1 SGHTA, CDR2 FQGNSA. The CDR3, as DNA: TGTGCCAGCAGCTTGAGGGGGGGGAGCGGGGCGGGGAGGACAGATACGCAGTATTTT. This translates into CASSLRGGSGAGRTDTQYF. Variable domain in full (rest from reference TRBV7-2 and TRBJ2-3): GAGVSQSPSNKVTEKGKDVELRCDPISGHTALYWYRQSLGQGLEFLIYFQGNSAPDKSGLPSDRFSAERTGGSVSTLTIQRTQQEDSAVYLCASSLRGGSGAGRTDTQYFGPGTRLTVL.

A few counts support this clonotype. The chain carries TRBV10-2 and TRBJ2-7; 9 nucleotides agree with TRBD1. The V and J ends lost 6 bases and 4 bases, in that order; junction bases with no gene match: 10. There are 15 residues in the CDR3. Looked up from germline, CDR1 is WSHSY and CDR2 is SAAADI. The CDR3 region has the DNA TGCGCCAGCAGGGCTGCCGGGACAGGGAAATACGAGCAGTACTTC. This translates into CASRAAGTGKYEQYF.

This clonotype was counted ten times or more. This rearrangement joins TRBV6-1 to TRBJ2-7; TRBD1 agrees at 7 bases. Per germline, CDR1 MNHNS and CDR2 SASEGT. The CDR3 consists of 14 residues. Unmatched junction bases numbered 9, after V lost 5 bases and J lost 5 bases. The CDR3 region has the DNA TGTGCCAGCAGTTCGCGACAGGGTCCCCACGAGCAGTACTTC. Protein: CASSSRQGPHEQYF.

Many counts were recorded for this clonotype. The V call is TRBV28, the J call TRBJ1-2; 8 bases are shared with TRBD1. Germline loops: CDR1 MDHEN, CDR2 SYDVKM. Losses at the gene ends were 7 bases for V and 4 bases for J; bases not matched to a gene: 11. This CDR3 comprises 15 residues. The CDR3 DNA sequence: TGTGCCAGCACCTCCCGGGCAGGGGGCTTCTATGGCTACACCTTC. Its protein is CASTSRAGGFYGYTF.

This chain joins TRBV28 and TRBJ2-7; 7 bases are shared with TRBD1. CDR3 length: 14 residues. Unmatched junction bases numbered 6, after V lost 5 bases and J lost 2 bases. The germline V gene encodes CDR1 MDHEN and CDR2 SYDVKM. CDR3 coding DNA: TGTGCCAGCAGTGAAGGACAGGAAACCTACGAGCAGTACTTC. It specifies CASSEGQETYEQYF.

A few counts support this clonotype. The chain uses TRBV28 and TRBJ1-6; D is perhaps TRBD1 (6 bases). Germline V gene lookup returns CDR1 MDHEN and CDR2 SYDVKM. The ends were cut back, 3 bases at V and 2 bases at J, with 8 bases in the middle. The CDR3 covers 15 residues. The CDR3 region has the DNA TGTGCCAGCAGTTTCAACAGGGCCTATAATTCACCCCTCCACTTT. It encodes CASSFNRAYNSPLHF.

This clonotype showed up just a few times. A single base separates this from a much larger clone, so it may be a read error. The chain employs TRBV11-2 and TRBJ2-7; the D gene is possibly TRBD2 (5 bases). Germline V gene lookup returns CDR1 SGHAT and CDR2 FQNNGV. The CDR3 contains 13 residues. CDR3 in amino acids: CASSPSGNYVQYF. The CDR3 region has the DNA TGTGCCAGCAGCCCATCCGGGAACTACGTGCAGTACTTC.

This clonotype was counted many times. The chain has TRBV3-1 and TRBJ1-1; 8 bases fit TRBD1. This CDR3 has 14 residues. Germline loops: CDR1 LGHDT, CDR2 YNNKEL (reference sequence). Trimming took 3 bases from V and 1 from J; bases not matched to a gene: 1. The DNA for the CDR3 is TGTGCCAGCAGCCATACAGGGGGGAACACTGAAGCTTTCTTT. Residues: CASSHTGGNTEAFF.

This chain links TRBV27 with TRBJ1-6; the D is unclear. The CDR3 runs 17 residues. The ends were cut back, 3 bases at V and 4 bases at J, with 16 bases in the middle. CDR1 and CDR2 (germline): MNHEY, SMNVEV (reference sequence). The CDR3 spells CASSLRRRPDYNSPLHF. CDR3 in DNA: TGTGCCAGCAGTTTGCGCCGGAGACCCGATTATAATTCACCCCTCCACTTT.